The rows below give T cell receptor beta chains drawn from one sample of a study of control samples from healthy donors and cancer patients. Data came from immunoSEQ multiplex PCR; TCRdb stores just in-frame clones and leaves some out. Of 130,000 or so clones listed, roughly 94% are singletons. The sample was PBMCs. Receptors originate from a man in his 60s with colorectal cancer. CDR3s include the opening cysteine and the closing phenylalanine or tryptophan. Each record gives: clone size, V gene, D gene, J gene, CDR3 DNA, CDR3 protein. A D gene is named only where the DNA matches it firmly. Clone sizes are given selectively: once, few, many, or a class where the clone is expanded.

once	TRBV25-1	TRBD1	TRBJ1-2	TGTGCCAGCAGTGAATCAGGGGGCCTCTATGGCTACACCTTC	CASSESGGLYGYTF
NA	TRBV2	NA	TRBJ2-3	TGTGCCAGCAGTGAAGAGGCGGAGGTTCCCACAGATACGCAGTATTTT	CASSEEAEVPTDTQYF
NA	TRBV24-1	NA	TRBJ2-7	TGTGCCACCAGTGACCCCTTGGGAGGCGGTGGCCTCAGCGAGCAGTACTTC	CATSDPLGGGGLSEQYF
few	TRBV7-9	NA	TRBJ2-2	TGTGCCAGCAGCTTAGCGGCCGGGGAGCTGTTTTTT	CASSLAAGELFF
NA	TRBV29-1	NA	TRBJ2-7	TGCAGCGTTGGTGGGGGGCAGGTTAGCTCCTACGAGCAGTACTTC	CSVGGGQVSSYEQYF
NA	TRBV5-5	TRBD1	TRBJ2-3	TGTGCCAGCAGCCTGGGACAGCTTAGCACAGATACGCAGTATTTT	CASSLGQLSTDTQYF
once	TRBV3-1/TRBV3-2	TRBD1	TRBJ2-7	TGTGCCAGCAGCCAACTGGGACAGGGTTCCGACGAGCAGTACTTC	CASSQLGQGSDEQYF
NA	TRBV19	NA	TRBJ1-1	TGTGCCAGTAGTGGGCAGGGGAACACTGAAGCTTTCTTT	CASSGQGNTEAFF
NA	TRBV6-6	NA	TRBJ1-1	TGTGCCAGCAGACCCGTTCAGTTGGGGAACACTGAAGCTTTCTTT	CASRPVQLGNTEAFF
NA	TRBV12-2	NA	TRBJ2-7	TGTGCAAGTCGCTTAGACCGACAGTTCTACGAGCAGTACTTC	CASRLDRQFYEQYF
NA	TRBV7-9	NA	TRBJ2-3	TGTGCCAGCAGCTTAGAGCTAGCCGGGACAGATACGCAGTATTTT	CASSLELAGTDTQYF
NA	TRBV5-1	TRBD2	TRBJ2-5	TGCGCCAGCAGCTTGACGCTAGCGGGGAACCAAGAGACCCAGTACTTC	CASSLTLAGNQETQYF
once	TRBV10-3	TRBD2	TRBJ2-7	TGTGCCATCACCGGGACTAGCGGGGGGGTAGACGAGCAGTACTTC	CAITGTSGGVDEQYF
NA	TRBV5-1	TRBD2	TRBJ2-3	TGCGCCAGCAGCTTTAGCGGGTCCCGCACAGATACGCAGTATTTT	CASSFSGSRTDTQYF